Listed below are T cell receptor beta chains from one sample, sequenced in a study of T cell changes during pregnancy in multiple sclerosis. Sequenced by immunoSEQ multiplex PCR; TCRdb stores in-frame clones only, minus some. The sample has 50,000 or so clones, almost 95% seen once; the top ten hold roughly 2.3%. Sequences were derived from peripheral blood, sampled in the third trimester of pregnancy. The receptors shown here come from a female donor with multiple sclerosis, enrolled in a pregnancy study. The CDR3 runs from the conserved cysteine through the conserved F or W. A D gene is named only where the DNA matches it firmly. A row's size may be missing; if present it is once, few, many or a size class.

>TRBV18|TRBJ2-2|TRBD1|.
CASSPTRRTGLNTGELFF
TGTGCCAGCTCACCCACACGGAGGACAGGGCTGAACACCGGGGAGCTGTTTTTT
>TRBV29-1|TRBJ2-7|TRBD2|.
CSVSTSGSSYEQYF
TGCAGCGTCAGTACTAGCGGCTCCTCCTACGAGCAGTACTTC
>TRBV7-9|TRBJ1-5|.|.
CASSPRQQPQHF
TGTGCCAGCAGCCCGAGACAGCAGCCCCAGCATTTT
>TRBV19|TRBJ1-2|.|.
CASSPSGGRDYGYTF
TGTGCCAGTAGTCCGAGCGGGGGGCGAGACTATGGCTACACCTTC
>TRBV15|TRBJ1-2|TRBD1|.
CATSTRGVQGRLYGYTF
TGTGCCACCAGCACCAGGGGGGTACAGGGACGGCTCTATGGCTACACCTTC
>TRBV5-6|TRBJ2-7|.|.
CASSLLTANSEQYF
TGTGCCAGCAGCTTGTTGACTGCGAACTCCGAGCAGTACTTC
>TRBV18|TRBJ2-3|TRBD2|.
CASSPGGGRADTQYF
TGTGCCAGCTCACCCGGAGGCGGGAGGGCAGATACGCAGTATTTT
>TRBV27|TRBJ2-2|.|.
CAASGNTGELFF
TGTGCCGCCTCGGGGAACACCGGGGAGCTGTTTTTT
>TRBV11-2|TRBJ2-2|.|.
CASSLELANTGELFF
TGTGCCAGCAGCTTAGAACTAGCGAACACCGGGGAGCTGTTTTTT
>TRBV7-2|TRBJ2-1|TRBD2|.
CASSLMDFAGLASNEQFF
TGTGCCAGCAGCTTAATGGATTTTGCGGGACTAGCGTCCAATGAGCAGTTCTTC
>TRBV27|TRBJ2-7|.|.
CASSLYSTYEQYF
TGTGCCAGCAGTTTATACTCAACCTACGAGCAGTACTTC
>TRBV10-3|TRBJ2-4|.|few
CAISAGGRGNIQYF
TGTGCCATCAGCGCAGGGGGGCGAGGGAACATTCAGTACTTC
>TRBV9|TRBJ2-7|.|once
CASSVGVGSGPYEQYF
TGTGCCAGCAGCGTAGGCGTTGGGTCAGGGCCCTACGAGCAGTACTTC
>TRBV27|TRBJ1-1|.|.
CASSLQGGYTEAFF
TGTGCCAGCAGTTTACAGGGAGGGTATACTGAAGCTTTCTTT
>TRBV4-3|TRBJ2-1|.|.
CASSQGSLVLSEQFF
TGCGCCAGCAGCCAAGGGTCACTAGTCCTGAGTGAGCAGTTCTTC
>TRBV19|TRBJ2-1|TRBD2|.
CASTMGLAGGNEQFF
TGTGCCAGTACTATGGGACTAGCGGGGGGCAATGAGCAGTTCTTC
>TRBV7-8|TRBJ2-5|TRBD1|.
CASSFRDSETQYF
TGTGCCAGCAGCTTCCGGGACAGCGAGACCCAGTACTTC
>TRBV11-3|TRBJ2-5|TRBD1|once
CASSGRTGGTQYF
TGTGCCAGCAGCGGCCGGACAGGGGGGACCCAGTACTTC
>TRBV19|TRBJ2-5|.|.
CASSPSNRGETQYF
TGTGCCAGTAGTCCCTCAAACCGGGGTGAGACCCAGTACTTC
>TRBV2|TRBJ1-2|TRBD1|.
CASSRGQVSNYGYTF
TGTGCCAGCAGTCGAGGACAGGTCTCCAACTATGGCTACACCTTC
>TRBV6-6|TRBJ2-3|.|few
CASSLGGATQYF
TGTGCCAGCAGCCTAGGGGGAGCTACGCAGTATTTT
>TRBV11-2|TRBJ2-7|TRBD1|.
CASSLVSGTGNYEQYF
TGTGCCAGCAGCTTAGTATCCGGGACAGGGAACTACGAGCAGTACTTC
>TRBV5-1|TRBJ2-1|TRBD2|.
CASSSGIGDEQFF
TGCGCCAGCTCCAGCGGGATAGGGGATGAGCAGTTCTTC
>TRBV6-5|TRBJ1-3|.|.
CASLPDRGSGNTIYF
TGTGCCAGCCTCCCTGACAGAGGCTCTGGAAACACCATATATTTT
>TRBV5-1|TRBJ1-4|TRBD1|.
CASSEGQGSEKLFF
TGCGCCAGCAGCGAGGGACAGGGAAGTGAAAAACTGTTTTTT
>TRBV5-6|TRBJ2-3|.|.
CASSHLFWREGGTDTQYF
TGTGCCAGCAGTCATCTTTTTTGGCGGGAAGGGGGCACAGATACGCAGTATTTT
>TRBV5-1|TRBJ2-4|TRBD1|few
CASSYDRGGNIQYF
TGCGCCAGCAGCTATGACAGGGGGGGAAACATTCAGTACTTC
>TRBV19|TRBJ1-2|TRBD1|.
CASGQGFGYTF
TGTGCCAGTGGACAGGGATTTGGCTACACCTTC
>TRBV21-1|TRBJ2-5|.|.
CASSKDDSGQETQYF
TGTGCCAGCAGCAAAGATGATAGCGGACAAGAGACCCAGTACTTC
>TRBV29-1|TRBJ1-1|.|few
CSAGTPGTEAFF
TGCAGCGCAGGGACACCCGGAACTGAAGCTTTCTTT
>TRBV29-1|TRBJ2-5|TRBD1|.
CSVGGTGGVEQYF
TGCAGCGTGGGGGGGACAGGGGGCGTAGAGCAGTACTTC
>TRBV28|TRBJ2-7|TRBD1|.
CASSLGDRDYEQYF
TGTGCCAGCAGTTTGGGGGACAGGGACTACGAGCAGTACTTC
>TRBV28|TRBJ2-3|TRBD2|.
CASSRQRGITDTQYF
TGTGCCAGCAGTCGCCAGCGGGGTATCACAGATACGCAGTATTTT
>TRBV18|TRBJ2-1|TRBD2|.
CASHYQRGEQFF
TGTGCCAGCCATTACCAGCGGGGTGAGCAGTTCTTC
>TRBV4-1|TRBJ2-3|TRBD2|.
CASSQEVAGGKDTQYF
TGCGCCAGCAGCCAAGAGGTGGCGGGAGGGAAAGATACGCAGTATTTT
>TRBV5-1|TRBJ2-7|.|.
CASSLVVSPYEQYF
TGCGCCAGCAGCTTGGTTGTATCCCCCTACGAGCAGTACTTC
>TRBV19|TRBJ2-2|TRBD2|.
CASSILAARTGELFF
TGTGCCAGTAGTATCCTAGCGGCGAGAACCGGGGAGCTGTTTTTT
>TRBV7-9|TRBJ2-7|TRBD1|.
CASSLPGTGGNEQYF
TGTGCCAGCAGCTTACCCGGGACAGGGGGCAACGAGCAGTACTTC
>TRBV5-4|TRBJ2-7|.|.
CASSWDSGGIPYEQYF
TGTGCCAGCAGCTGGGACTCTGGCGGGATACCCTACGAGCAGTACTTC
>TRBV11-3|TRBJ1-1|.|.
CASSSAGAAEAFF
TGTGCCAGCAGCTCTGCAGGGGCAGCTGAAGCTTTCTTT
>TRBV18|TRBJ2-3|TRBD2|.
CASSQLAGTSTDTQYF
TGTGCCAGCTCACAACTAGCGGGAACGTCGACAGATACGCAGTATTTT
>TRBV28|TRBJ1-2|.|.
CASVGEGEVMTDYTF
TGTGCCAGCGTCGGAGAGGGCGAAGTTATGACTGACTACACCTTC
>TRBV4-2|TRBJ2-3|TRBD1|.
CASSRVADRDSDTQYF
TGTGCCAGCAGCCGGGTGGCGGACAGGGATTCAGATACGCAGTATTTT
>TRBV13|TRBJ2-3|TRBD2|.
CASSYSGGNTDTQYF
TGTGCCAGCAGCTATAGCGGGGGTAACACAGATACGCAGTATTTT
>TRBV5-1|TRBJ2-6|.|.
CASSLVAGSSGANVLTF
TGCGCCAGCAGCTTGGTGGCAGGTAGCTCTGGGGCCAACGTCCTGACTTTC
>TRBV2|TRBJ1-2|TRBD1|.
CASTATGGSLFGYTF
TGTGCCAGCACCGCGACAGGGGGCTCTCTCTTTGGCTACACCTTC
>TRBV7-5|TRBJ1-5|.|once
CARSSTGGESNQPQHF
TGTGCCAGAAGCAGTACAGGGGGGGAAAGCAATCAGCCCCAGCATTTT
>TRBV12-5|TRBJ1-2|.|.
CASGLVPGAHGYTF
TGTGCTAGTGGTTTGGTACCAGGGGCCCATGGCTACACCTTC
>TRBV30|TRBJ1-1|TRBD1|.
CAWGPGDRVGNTEAFF
TGTGCCTGGGGACCGGGGGACAGGGTAGGGAACACTGAAGCTTTCTTT
>TRBV7-9|TRBJ1-5|.|few
CASSSIDSSNQPQHF
TGTGCCAGCAGCTCGATCGACAGTAGCAATCAGCCCCAGCATTTT
>TRBV15|TRBJ2-7|.|.
CATSRSRTGSYEQYF
TGTGCCACCAGCAGATCAAGAACAGGTTCCTACGAGCAGTACTTC
>TRBV7-3|TRBJ2-2|TRBD2|.
CASSSGLALANTGELFF
TGTGCCAGCAGCTCGGGACTAGCTCTCGCGAACACCGGGGAGCTGTTTTTT
>TRBV18|TRBJ1-1|TRBD1|.
CASSGISGTGNTEAFF
TGTGCCAGCTCGGGTATTTCCGGGACAGGGAACACTGAAGCTTTCTTT
>TRBV5-6|TRBJ2-3|.|once
CASSLRFSGRTDTQYF
TGTGCCAGCAGCTTGAGATTTAGCGGTCGCACAGATACGCAGTATTTT
>TRBV19|TRBJ2-1|.|.
CASSATISSYNEQFF
TGTGCCAGTAGTGCTACTATAAGCTCCTACAATGAGCAGTTCTTC
>TRBV30|TRBJ1-5|.|.
CAWRRSQASNQPQHF
TGTGCCTGGAGGAGATCTCAGGCCTCCAATCAGCCCCAGCATTTT
>TRBV2|TRBJ2-2|TRBD2|.
CASRSGTSGRAGTGELFF
TGTGCCAGCAGATCTGGGACTAGCGGGAGGGCAGGCACCGGGGAGCTGTTTTTT
>TRBV2|TRBJ1-1|TRBD1|.
CAGSKQGAAEAFF
TGTGCCGGATCTAAACAGGGGGCGGCTGAAGCTTTCTTT
>TRBV7-6|TRBJ2-3|.|once
CASSLVAGTVADTQYF
TGTGCCAGCAGCTTAGTAGCGGGGACAGTGGCAGATACGCAGTATTTT
>TRBV4-3|TRBJ1-3|TRBD1|.
CASSRTGIGGGNTIYF
TGCGCCAGCAGCCGGACAGGGATCGGTGGTGGAAACACCATATATTTT